Included here is one T cell receptor (beta chain) sequence, with context. Trimming shortened V by 2 bases and J by 5 bases, and 9 bases separated the two germline ends. The CDR3 totals 13 residues. The germline CDR1 and CDR2 sequences are MNHNY and SVGAGI (reference sequence). The data were taken from a study of early T cells in non-severe SARS-CoV-2 infection. Individually, cDNA molecules had unique molecular identifiers attached to them. MiXCR, run by TCRdb on the 5' RACE reads, gives a single entry per CDR3 protein. This sample has tens of thousands of distinct CDR3 sequences, with over 4% found just once.

This receptor was identified in an adult who was a healthcare worker with PCR-confirmed SARS-CoV-2 infection or an uninfected control (not recorded which). The sequencing input was whole blood. The chain links TRBV6-6 to TRBJ1-1; D not certain. The CDR3 spells CASSYGPGTEAFF. CDR3 coding DNA: TGTGCCAGCAGTTACGGACCCGGGACTGAAGCTTTCTTT.